This TCR beta chain emerged from a study of blood T cell repertoires in COVID-19. In the study overall: Spain, Italy and the United States supplied samples that represented acute and convalescent COVID-19.

The CDR3 is made up of 14 amino acids. Per the germline V gene, CDR1 is SGHNT and CDR2 is YYREEE (reference sequence). Trimming cost V 0 bases and J 2 bases, with 6 bases left between them. Profiled with immunoSEQ multiplex PCR; TCRdb holds only in-frame clones, not every one. The sample contains fewer than 200,000 clones, more than 70% of which appear only once. In assigning cohorts, the study relied on participant-reported clinical history. This TCR came from a woman in her forties or fifties in a cohort exposed to, infected with or recovered from COVID-19 (not recorded which). The sample consisted of PBMCs or T cells enriched from blood (not recorded which). V and J are TRBV5-4 and TRBJ1-5; no reliable D call. The CDR3 here is CASSLGGRNQPQHF. The CDR3 DNA sequence: TGTGCCAGCAGCTTGGGAGGTCGCAATCAGCCCCAGCATTTT.